The 26 T cell receptor beta chains listed next were all sequenced from one sample in a study of circulating and synovial CD4+ cells in juvenile arthritis. The repertoire was sequenced with immunoSEQ multiplex PCR; TCRdb's copy has only in-frame clones and lacks some. Among roughly 13,000 clones listed, around four fifths were seen once. The sample taken for sequencing was CD4+ T cells from synovial fluid. The source is a human patient with juvenile idiopathic arthritis. Some clones in this sample may be carry-over from other donors' samples.

This chain uses TRBV11-2 with TRBJ1-5, with D maybe TRBD1 (5 bases). The germline gives CDR1 SGHAT, CDR2 FQNNGV. CDR3 length: 15 residues. V lost 0 bases, J lost 6 bases, and 12 bases lay in between. In nucleotides, the CDR3 is TGTGCCAGCAGCTTAGATTGGGGGGTAGGTCAGCCCCAGCATTTT. It is translated as CASSLDWGVGQPQHF.

A single count supports this clone. The CDR3 region has the DNA TGTGCCAGCAGCTGGGGGGGGACAGGGGGCCCAGAGACCCAGTACTTC. Residues: CASSWGGTGGPETQYF. This chain links TRBV4-2 with TRBJ2-5, with 12 bases matching TRBD1. CDR1 and CDR2 from the germline V gene are LGHNA and YNFKEQ. V was clipped by 5 bases and J by 4 bases; unmatched bases: 8. The CDR3 sequence is 16 residues long.

J is TRBJ1-5 and V is TRBV10-2, with TRBD1 identical over 11 bases. V dropped 10 bases and J dropped 2; count of bases not matched to a gene: 7. Germline V CDR1 and CDR2: WSHSY, SAAADI. The CDR3 totals 15 residues. The CDR3 coding sequence is TGCGCCACCAGGACAGGGGGCGCCGGCAATCAGCCCCAGCATTTT. Protein: CATRTGGAGNQPQHF.

The V call is TRBV6-5, the J call TRBJ1-1, with D tentatively TRBD1 (5 bases). The germline V gene has CDR1 MNHEY and CDR2 SVGAGI. The CDR3 is 12 amino acids. Trimming stripped 9 bases from V and 5 bases from J, with 13 bases between. The chain's CDR3 is CASRREGTEAFF. CDR3 DNA sequence: TGTGCCAGTCGGCGGGAGGGGACTGAAGCTTTCTTT.

This chain links TRBV19 with TRBJ2-3; 9 nucleotides align to TRBD1. The length of the CDR3 is 16 residues. Germline V gene sequence: CDR1 LNHDA, CDR2 SQIVND (reference sequence). V shed 5 bases and J 2 bases; nucleotides not matched to a gene: 8. The CDR3 DNA reads as TGTGCCAGTAGTGCCCGGGACAGGGCTCCCACAGATACGCAGTATTTT. Protein product: CASSARDRAPTDTQYF.

This chain connects TRBV6-5 to TRBJ1-2; 7 positions agree with TRBD1. V lost 3 bases, J lost 5 bases, and 6 bases stayed unmatched. CDR1 and CDR2 (germline): MNHEY, SVGAGI. This CDR3 region has 14 residues. DNA for the CDR3: TGTGCCAGCAGTTATACAGACAGGGCGTATGGCTACACCTTC. Protein: CASSYTDRAYGYTF.

There are a few counts of this clone. A read error may be the cause here, since a much bigger clone is one base away. The CDR3 region has the DNA TGTGCCAGCTCACCGGGACGGGGGGACGAGCAGTACTTC. Protein sequence: CASSPGRGDEQYF. The chain has TRBV18 and TRBJ2-5, with 7 bases matching TRBD2. The J call is doubtful: the DNA matches TRBJ2-7 better. CDR1 and CDR2 from the germline V gene are KGHSH and LQKENI. The CDR3 covers 13 residues.

The chain recombines TRBV4-2 with TRBJ2-7; weak D call: TRBD2 (6 bases). There are 15 residues in the CDR3. V was trimmed by 0 bases and J by 2 bases, leaving 11 bases between them. Germline CDR1 and CDR2: LGHNA and YNFKEQ. CDR3 in DNA: TGTGCCAGCAGCCAAGATTTGGGCGGGACCTACGAGCAGTACTTC. Its translation is CASSQDLGGTYEQYF.

The V gene is TRBV4-3, the J gene TRBJ2-5; 9 bases fit TRBD2. CDR3 size: 16 residues. The trim removed 4 bases at V and 2 bases at J, leaving 8 bases unmatched. Germline loops: CDR1 LGHNA, CDR2 YSLEER. CDR3 loop: CASSLGLAGEQETQYF. CDR3 nucleotide sequence: TGCGCCAGCAGCCTGGGGTTAGCGGGGGAACAAGAGACCCAGTACTTC.

This clone was found once. The junction and the germline gene differ at one end; a read error may be behind it. V usage is TRBV27 and J usage is TRBJ1-6; unclear D gene. The CDR3 runs 12 residues. Germline V gives CDR1 MNHEY, CDR2 SMNVEV (reference sequence). This CDR3 is CASSENNPPLHF. The CDR3 DNA is TGTGCCAGCAGTGAGAATAATCCACCCCTCCACTTT.

Concerning this clone: At the DNA level, this CDR3 is encoded by other sequences in the same sample as well. The chain combines TRBV30 with TRBJ1-6, with a possible D match to TRBD1 (6 bases). Trimming stripped 0 bases from V and 10 bases from J, with 13 bases between. Germline V gives CDR1 GTSNPN, CDR2 SVGIG (reference sequence). This CDR3 comprises 14 residues. CDR3 residues: CAWSVTPRGSPLHF. CDR3 nucleotides: TGTGCCTGGAGTGTAACCCCCAGGGGATCACCCCTCCACTTT.

The chain combines TRBV9 with TRBJ1-2; D unclear. Germline CDR1 SGDLS, CDR2 YYNGEE. The CDR3 contains 13 residues. The V and J ends lost 4 bases and 4 bases respectively, with 11 bases between them. The CDR3 DNA sequence: TGTGCCAGCAGCATGGAGGGTGGCTATGGCTACACCTTC. Protein: CASSMEGGYGYTF. Full variable domain (rest looked up from reference TRBV9 and TRBJ1-2): DSGVTQTPKHLITATGQRVTLRCSPRSGDLSVYWYQQSLDQGLQFLIQYYNGEERAKGNILERFSAQQFPDLHSELNLSSLELGDSALYFCASSMEGGYGYTFGSGTRLTVV.

The table lists this clone with a few counts. The chain recombines TRBV28 with TRBJ1-5, with D possibly matching TRBD1 (5 bases). Per the germline V gene, CDR1 is MDHEN and CDR2 is SYDVKM. The CDR3 is made up of 15 amino acids. V lost 8 bases, J lost 4 bases, and 18 bases lay in between. CDR3 protein: CASGVFGAGNQPQHF. In DNA, the CDR3 is TGTGCCAGCGGCGTTTTTGGGGCAGGAAATCAGCCCCAGCATTTT.

This clone showed up just a few times. This chain links TRBV29-1 with TRBJ2-3; D may be TRBD1 (5 bases). CDR3 length equals 13 residues. Per the germline V gene, CDR1 is SQVTM and CDR2 is ANQGSEA. Between the trimmed V and J ends, which lost 7 bases and 1 base, there was a span of 12 bases. CDR3: CSAPGHGTDTQYF. For the CDR3, the DNA is TGCAGCGCCCCAGGACATGGCACAGATACGCAGTATTTT.

The genes are TRBV9 and TRBJ1-3; no definite D call. The CDR3 has 16 residues. Trimming shortened V by 0 bases and J by 0 bases, and 10 bases separated the two germline ends. The germline gives CDR1 SGDLS, CDR2 YYNGEE. For the CDR3, the DNA is TGTGCCAGCAGCGTAGCTGGCGGGAGCTCTGGAAACACCATATATTTT. Its translation: CASSVAGGSSGNTIYF.

The chain combines TRBV18 with TRBJ2-5; 7 nucleotides agree with TRBD1. CDR1 and CDR2 (germline): KGHSH, LQKENI. The V gene end was trimmed by 1 base and the J gene end by 4 bases; junction bases not matched to a gene: 6. The CDR3 sequence is 15 residues long. The CDR3 protein is CASSPQKGAGETQYF. DNA for the CDR3: TGTGCCAGCTCACCACAAAAGGGGGCAGGAGAGACCCAGTACTTC. The full variable domain, with the rest looked up from reference TRBV18 and TRBJ2-5, is NAGVMQNPRHLVRRRGQEARLRCSPMKGHSHVYWYRQLPEEGLKFMVYLQKENIIDESGMPKERFSAEFPKEGPSILRIQQVVRGDSAAYFCASSPQKGAGETQYFGPGTRLLVL.

The chain recombines TRBV5-6 with TRBJ2-7, with D maybe TRBD2 (6 bases). The germline CDR1 and CDR2 sequences are SGHDT and YYEEEE. Trimming pared 0 bases from V and 1 base from J, leaving 8 bases between. The CDR3 has 14 residues. The CDR3 bases are TGTGCCAGCAGCTTGGTAGCGGAATCCTACGAGCAGTACTTC. This encodes CASSLVAESYEQYF.

The V call is TRBV6-5, the J call TRBJ2-5; 8 bases are shared with TRBD2. TRBJ2-7 explains the end of the DNA better; the J call may be wrong. Germline V gene lookup returns CDR1 MNHEY and CDR2 SVGAGI. This CDR3 has 14 residues. The CDR3 is CASTPRGGPYEQYF. The DNA of the CDR3 is TGTGCCAGCACCCCCCGGGGGGGTCCCTACGAGCAGTACTTC.

This clone was counted a single time. The chain is built from TRBV19 and TRBJ1-1, with unresolved D. V lost 5 bases and J 4 bases, leaving 20 bases between the germline ends. Germline CDR1 and CDR2: LNHDA and SQIVND (reference sequence). There are 16 residues in the CDR3. The CDR3 sequence is CASSFRPRRVGTEAFF. Written as DNA, the CDR3 is TGTGCCAGTAGTTTCCGGCCGCGGAGAGTTGGCACTGAAGCTTTCTTT.

The chain employs TRBV7-9 and TRBJ2-1, with D possibly TRBD2 on 5 matching bases. Trimming removed 5 bases at V and 1 base at J, with 12 bases between. Germline assignment: CDR1 SEHNR and CDR2 FQNEAQ (reference sequence). The CDR3 is 15 residues long. The CDR3 reads CASSPPSRSYNEQFF. The CDR3 DNA reads TGTGCCAGCAGCCCCCCTAGCAGGTCCTACAATGAGCAGTTCTTC. The complete variable domain, with remaining parts taken from reference TRBV7-9 and TRBJ2-1, reads DTGVSQNPRHKITKRGQNVTFRCDPISEHNRLYWYRQTLGQGPEFLTYFQNEAQLEKSRLLSDRFSAERPKGSFSTLEIQRTEQGDSAMYLCASSPPSRSYNEQFFGPGTRLTVL.

The chain couples TRBV29-1 to TRBJ2-3; 7 bases align to TRBD1. Germline-derived CDR1 and CDR2 are SQVTM and ANQGSEA. The ends lost 4 bases at V and 0 bases at J; junction bases unmatched: 4. This CDR3 has 14 amino acids. The CDR3 DNA reads as TGCAGCGTTGGGGACAGACCCAGCACAGATACGCAGTATTTT. This gives the protein CSVGDRPSTDTQYF.

The chain recombines TRBV29-1 with TRBJ2-7, with D unresolved. The V and J ends lost 4 bases and 5 bases respectively, with 12 bases between them. Germline V gene sequence: CDR1 SQVTM, CDR2 ANQGSEA. The CDR3 has 12 residues. The CDR3 spells CSVAPSGHEQYF. CDR3 sequence (DNA): TGCAGCGTTGCCCCTTCAGGTCACGAGCAGTACTTC.

This clone has just a few counts. This chain links TRBV6-6 with TRBJ1-2; tentative D call: TRBD1 (5 bases). Trimming stripped 7 bases from V and 4 bases from J, with 10 bases between. Germline CDR1 is MNHNY and CDR2 is SVGAGI (reference sequence). This CDR3 spans 12 amino acids. The CDR3 reads CASTVGGYGYTF. The CDR3 DNA follows: TGTGCCAGCACGGTGGGGGGCTATGGCTACACCTTC.

The chain uses TRBV29-1 and TRBJ1-1; TRBD1 might be the D (6 bases). The CDR3 length is 12 residues. The V end was cut by 7 bases, the J end by 1 base, with 10 bases between. Germline V gives CDR1 SQVTM, CDR2 ANQGSEA. CDR3 DNA sequence: TGCAGCGCCACAGGGACGAACACTGAAGCTTTCTTT. This codes for CSATGTNTEAFF.

The rearrangement uses TRBV4-3 and TRBJ1-1; possibly TRBD1 for D (5 bases). Germline CDR1 reads LGHNA; CDR2 reads YSLEER. The CDR3 sequence is 13 residues long. Deletions cut 1 base from V and 4 bases from J, with 7 bases between. CDR3: CASSQGQFTEAFF. The CDR3 bases are TGCGCCAGCAGCCAAGGACAGTTCACTGAAGCTTTCTTT.

The V call is TRBV9, the J call TRBJ2-2, with TRBD2 matching over 11 bases. J lost 7 bases, V lost 2 bases, and 7 bases had no gene match. The CDR3 is 16 amino acids. Germline assignment: CDR1 SGDLS and CDR2 YYNGEE. CDR3 in amino acids: CASSVSGGAVSGELFF. Here the CDR3 DNA reads TGTGCCAGCAGCGTTAGCGGGGGGGCAGTTAGCGGGGAGCTGTTTTTT.